This TCR beta chain was captured in a study of T cell responses to AZD1222 COVID-19 vaccine (dated by TCRdb to the early 2020s). A note on the overall study: TCR sequencing was performed for 233 trial participants, of whom about 210 were given two doses of AZD1222 and approximately 26 were given two doses of MenACWY control vaccine. Trial participants were enrolled by age into 18-55, 56-69 and 70-plus year subgroups, with approximately 160, 26 and 62 TCR-sequenced participants respectively. Study-wide conclusions, independent of this receptor: The 56-69-year group was small, and its depth increase did not reach significance, likely because of low power. The vaccine-associated CD4 TCRs covered the entire spike protein, and the dominant responses fell in regions 160-218 and 743-854. Participants were mostly white British and included more females than males, and it was suggested by the authors that clonal diversity may have been underestimated. Because no day 14 peak-response samples were available, the repertoires could be characterized only after the peak T cell response. Nearly half of unique spike-specific TCRs reportedly recognized epitopes outside regions mutated in the B.1.351 and B.1.1.7 variants. Conclusions about previously exposed vaccinees are limited, since just six or seven AZD1222 recipients were seropositive for SARS-CoV-2 at baseline. Spike-specific TCR breadth and depth rose significantly after two AZD1222 doses compared with day 0 and with MenACWY recipients.

The CDR3 numbers 15 residues from cysteine through phenylalanine. CDR3 DNA is the only sequence kept; it has 45 bases, read in frame from the first base. V trim: 6 bases; J trim: 7 bases; unmatched bases: 7. According to the germline V gene, CDR1 reads KGHDR and CDR2 reads SFDVKD. This clone was seen more than once but under ten times. Its antigen has not been determined. Within one base of it there is no much larger clone, and no base qualities were kept. The CDR3 regions of human TCRbeta chains were analyzed by immunosequencing. The authors' analysis ran thus. TCRs in the repertoires were matched against a reference library of SARS-CoV-2-specific TCRs that had been generated with the MIRA antigen-specificity platform. Breadth was defined as the fraction of unique TCRs that were SARS-CoV-2-associated, and depth was defined as the fraction of total T cells that were SARS-CoV-2-associated. Using the MIRA data, each spike-specific TCR was mapped to the spike region that the TCR reacts to and placed in a CD4 or CD8 class. Log10-transformed breadth and depth values were compared by one-way ANOVA with Sidak's multiple comparisons tests. TCRdb obtained this table from immuneACCESS and retained in-frame rearrangements with V and J assigned. These tables miss some clones; where compared with another copy, unresolved V genes account for less than half of the shortfall, and the remainder is unexplained. The V and J calls and clone size are taken from that table; D and trimming were inferred from the DNA. The sample profile shows about 150,000 clones; about 92% of them were found once. The ten top clones hold 2.5% to 3.5% of the sample.

The sample's time point label is to be understood as: about 28 days (+/-7) after the second vaccine dose. Because spike-specific TCR depth and breadth did not differ between the two schedules, AZD1222 recipients who got a second dose at roughly 4 weeks were pooled with those who got a second dose at roughly 12 weeks. The vaccinee samples were drawn from two UK trials, COV001 and COV002, one of which was a single-blind randomized controlled phase 2/3 trial testing AZD1222 (ChAdOx1 nCoV-19) in healthy adults. For TCRbeta chain sequencing, PBMC samples from trial participants were taken at day 0 and at day 28 after the second dose.

The rearranged chain carries TRBV24-1 and TRBJ1-6; TRBD1 aligns with 8 central bases. The receptor was derived from an adult who received the AZD1222 COVID-19 vaccine. The specimen comprised peripheral blood, sampled 28 days after the second AZD1222 dose. The bases read TGTGCCACCAGTCCTTCGACAGGGGCAAATTCACCCCTCCACTTT. The resulting protein is CATSPSTGANSPLHF.